This T cell receptor (beta chain) stems from a study of read filtering for tumor transcriptome and immune sequencing. Study details: By R-ISS, stages I, II and III held 8, 16 and 7 patients. TCR-mapped reads were about 4.05 to 10.27 million with IR-seq versus roughly 80 to 1,300 with RNA-seq.

This clonotype was found many times. Its antigen is currently unknown. The CDR3 loop spans 16 amino acids. Germline trimming cut 5 bases from V and 9 bases from J; bases unmatched to any gene: 10. CDR1 and CDR2 from the germline V gene are SGHAT and FQNNGV. Molecular barcoded adaptors covering alpha/delta and beta/gamma chains were used on roughly 370 ng RNA. TCRdb analysed the reads with MiXCR anew, one entry per CDR3 protein. The repertoire holds around 130,000 distinct CDR3 sequences, about 13% seen once, with 7.5% to 9.5% in the top ten. General study findings and limits: The CD138-negative fraction was mixed bone marrow immune cells, not pure T cells.

The clonotype was recovered from a donor aged 40 or over with multiple myeloma. This chain joins TRBV11-2 and TRBJ2-1; 13 bases match TRBD2. Input material: a population of CD138-negative cells sorted from bone marrow. This CDR3 reads CASSPWTSGSPGEQFF. The DNA for the CDR3 is TGTGCCAGCAGCCCGTGGACTAGCGGGAGTCCGGGTGAGCAGTTCTTC.